A selection of T cell receptor beta chains follows, all from one sample in a study of T cell responses to AZD1222 COVID-19 vaccine. Only in-frame clones appear in the TCRdb table, and some are missing; sequencing was by immunoSEQ multiplex PCR. The table has 180,000 or so clones, about 89% seen once; the top ten hold over 1.5%. The specimen comprised peripheral blood, sampled 28 days after the second AZD1222 dose. The origin of the receptors is an adult who received the AZD1222 COVID-19 vaccine. Both conserved end residues are part of each CDR3. Fields, in order: clone size, J gene, V gene, CDR3 protein. Part of the rows lack a size; the others show once, few, many or a class for expanded clones.

>few|TRBJ1-5|TRBV19
CASSEGTGEWQPQHF
>.|TRBJ1-1|TRBV11-2
CASSFGASNTEAFF
>.|TRBJ1-6|TRBV18
CASSPLGQGNSPLHF
>.|TRBJ1-5|TRBV7-2
CASSGDGRNQPQHF
>.|TRBJ2-1|TRBV20-1
CSASSYNEQFF
>.|TRBJ2-3|TRBV18
CASSLPRDRPTDTQYF
>.|TRBJ2-7|TRBV2
CASSVTGTEYEQYF
>.|TRBJ2-2|TRBV11-2
CASSLGQNTGELFF
>.|TRBJ1-4|TRBV5-1
CASSLGGTPEKLFF
>.|TRBJ2-7|TRBV7-2
CASSPGAPATKQYF
>few|TRBJ2-7|TRBV27
CASSMGASYEQYF